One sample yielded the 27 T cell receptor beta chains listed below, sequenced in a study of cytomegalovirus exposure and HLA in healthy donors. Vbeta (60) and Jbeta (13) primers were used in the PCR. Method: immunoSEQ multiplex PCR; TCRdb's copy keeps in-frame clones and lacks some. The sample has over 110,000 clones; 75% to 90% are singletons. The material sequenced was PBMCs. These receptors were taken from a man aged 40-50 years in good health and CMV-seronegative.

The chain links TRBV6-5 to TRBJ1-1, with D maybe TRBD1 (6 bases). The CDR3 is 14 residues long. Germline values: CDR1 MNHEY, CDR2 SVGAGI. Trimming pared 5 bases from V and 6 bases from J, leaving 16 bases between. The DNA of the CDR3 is TGTGCCAGCAGTGCTACAGGGCTATCCGCTGAAGCTTTCTTT. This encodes CASSATGLSAEAFF.

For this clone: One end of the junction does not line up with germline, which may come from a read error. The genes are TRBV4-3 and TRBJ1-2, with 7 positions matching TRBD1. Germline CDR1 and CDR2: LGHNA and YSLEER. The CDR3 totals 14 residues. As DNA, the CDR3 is TGCGCCAGCAGCAAAGACAGGGAACACTATGGCTACACCTTC. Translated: CASSKDREHYGYTF.

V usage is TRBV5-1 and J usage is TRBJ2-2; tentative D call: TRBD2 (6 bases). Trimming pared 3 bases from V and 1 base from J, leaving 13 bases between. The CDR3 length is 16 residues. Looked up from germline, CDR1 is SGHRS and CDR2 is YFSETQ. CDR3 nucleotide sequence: TGCGCCAGCAGCTCCAATGCGGGGCAGAACACCGGGGAGCTGTTTTTT. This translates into CASSSNAGQNTGELFF.

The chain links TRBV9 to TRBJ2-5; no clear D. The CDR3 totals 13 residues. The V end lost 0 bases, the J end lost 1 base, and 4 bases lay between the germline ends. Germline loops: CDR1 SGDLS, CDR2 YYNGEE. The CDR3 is CASSVASQETQYF. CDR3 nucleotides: TGTGCCAGCAGCGTAGCTAGCCAAGAGACCCAGTACTTC.

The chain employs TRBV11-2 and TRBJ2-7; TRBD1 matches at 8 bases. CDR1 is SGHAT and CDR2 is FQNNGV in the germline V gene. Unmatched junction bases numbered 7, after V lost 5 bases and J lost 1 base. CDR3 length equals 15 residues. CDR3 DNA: TGTGCCAGCAGCCCTGCCGGGACAGGTTCCTACGAGCAGTACTTC. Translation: CASSPAGTGSYEQYF.

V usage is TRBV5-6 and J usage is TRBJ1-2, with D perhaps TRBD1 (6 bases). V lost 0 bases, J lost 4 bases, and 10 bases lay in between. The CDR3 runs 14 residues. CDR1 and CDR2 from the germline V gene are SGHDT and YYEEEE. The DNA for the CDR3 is TGTGCCAGCAGCTTGGAGGGGACAAGCTATGGCTACACCTTC. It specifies CASSLEGTSYGYTF.

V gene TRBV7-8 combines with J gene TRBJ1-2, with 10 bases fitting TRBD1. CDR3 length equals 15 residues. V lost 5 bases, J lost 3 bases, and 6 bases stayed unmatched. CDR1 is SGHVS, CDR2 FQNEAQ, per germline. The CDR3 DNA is TGTGCCAGCAGCACAGGCGGGACAGGGGACTATGGCTACACCTTC. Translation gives CASSTGGTGDYGYTF.

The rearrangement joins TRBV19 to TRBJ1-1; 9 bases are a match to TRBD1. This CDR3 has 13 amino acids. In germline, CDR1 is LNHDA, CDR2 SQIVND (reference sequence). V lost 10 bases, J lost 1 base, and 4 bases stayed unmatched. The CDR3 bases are TGTGCCATTAAGACAGGGGGGAACACTGAAGCTTTCTTT. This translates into CAIKTGGNTEAFF.

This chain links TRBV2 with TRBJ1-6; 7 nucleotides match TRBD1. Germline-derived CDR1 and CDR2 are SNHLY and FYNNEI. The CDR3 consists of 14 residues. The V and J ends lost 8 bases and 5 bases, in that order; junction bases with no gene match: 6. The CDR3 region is CASSGTVDNSPLHF. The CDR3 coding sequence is TGTGCCAGCTCCGGGACAGTTGATAATTCACCCCTCCACTTT.

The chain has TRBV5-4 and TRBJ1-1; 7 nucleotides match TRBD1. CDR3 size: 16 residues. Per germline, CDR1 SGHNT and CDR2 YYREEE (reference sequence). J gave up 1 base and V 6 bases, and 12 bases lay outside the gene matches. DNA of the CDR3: TGTGCCAGCACAAAGGGACGAGGGACAGCGAACACTGAAGCTTTCTTT. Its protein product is CASTKGRGTANTEAFF.

CDR3 in DNA: TGCGCCAGCAGCTCCAGGGCGGGGGGGCCAGCCGGGGAGCTGTTTTTT. Residues: CASSSRAGGPAGELFF. The chain combines TRBV5-1 with TRBJ2-2; 9 nucleotides agree with TRBD2. Germline V gene sequence: CDR1 SGHRS, CDR2 YFSETQ. V lost 3 bases, J lost 6 bases, and 9 bases stayed unmatched. CDR3 size: 16 residues.

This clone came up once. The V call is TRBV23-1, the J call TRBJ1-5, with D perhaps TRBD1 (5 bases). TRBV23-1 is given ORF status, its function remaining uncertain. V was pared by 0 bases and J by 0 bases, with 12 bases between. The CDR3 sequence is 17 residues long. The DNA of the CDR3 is TGCGCCAGCAGTCAATCGGAGGGGAAGTATAGCAATCAGCCCCAGCATTTT. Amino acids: CASSQSEGKYSNQPQHF.

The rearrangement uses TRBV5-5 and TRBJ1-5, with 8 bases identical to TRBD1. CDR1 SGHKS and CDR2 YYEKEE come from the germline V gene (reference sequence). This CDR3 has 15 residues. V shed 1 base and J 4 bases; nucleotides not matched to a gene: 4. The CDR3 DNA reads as TGTGCCAGCAGCTTGTCAGGGGGCGGAAATCAGCCCCAGCATTTT. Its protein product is CASSLSGGGNQPQHF.

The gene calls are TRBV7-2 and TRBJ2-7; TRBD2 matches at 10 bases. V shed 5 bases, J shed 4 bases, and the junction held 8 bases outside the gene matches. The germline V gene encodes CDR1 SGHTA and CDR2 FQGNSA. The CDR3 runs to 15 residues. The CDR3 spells CASSHGPSGGYEQYF. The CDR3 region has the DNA TGTGCCAGCAGCCACGGACCTAGCGGGGGTTACGAGCAGTACTTC.

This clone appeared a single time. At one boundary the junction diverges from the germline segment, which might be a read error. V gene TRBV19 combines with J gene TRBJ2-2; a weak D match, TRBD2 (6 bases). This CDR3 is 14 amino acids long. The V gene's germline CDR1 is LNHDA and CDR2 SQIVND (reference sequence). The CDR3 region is CASRTPLGTGGLFF. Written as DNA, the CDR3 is TGTGCCAGTAGGACACCCTTGGGGACCGGGGGGCTGTTTTTT.

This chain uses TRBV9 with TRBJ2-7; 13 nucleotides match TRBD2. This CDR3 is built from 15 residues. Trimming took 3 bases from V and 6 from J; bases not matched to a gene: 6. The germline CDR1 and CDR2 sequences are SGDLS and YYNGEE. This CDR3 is CASSETSGGAFEQYF. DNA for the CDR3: TGTGCCAGCAGCGAAACTAGCGGGGGGGCGTTCGAGCAGTACTTC.

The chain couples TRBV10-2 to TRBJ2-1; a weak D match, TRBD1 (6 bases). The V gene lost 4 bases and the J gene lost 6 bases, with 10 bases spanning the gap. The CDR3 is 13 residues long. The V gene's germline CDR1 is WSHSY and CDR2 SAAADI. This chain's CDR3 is CASSVSGVNEQFF. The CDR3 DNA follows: TGCGCCAGCAGTGTGTCAGGGGTCAATGAGCAGTTCTTC.

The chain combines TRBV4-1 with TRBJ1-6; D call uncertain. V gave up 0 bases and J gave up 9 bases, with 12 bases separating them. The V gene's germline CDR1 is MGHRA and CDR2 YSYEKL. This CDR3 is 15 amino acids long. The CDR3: CASSQEVRGGSPLHF. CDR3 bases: TGCGCCAGCAGCCAAGAGGTCCGCGGCGGTTCACCCCTCCACTTT.

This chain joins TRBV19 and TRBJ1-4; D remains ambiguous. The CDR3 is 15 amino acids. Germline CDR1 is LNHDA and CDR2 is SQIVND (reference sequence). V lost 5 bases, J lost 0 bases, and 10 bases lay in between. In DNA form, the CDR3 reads TGTGCCAGTAGTGGCGGGTTTGCAACTAATGAAAAACTGTTTTTT. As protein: CASSGGFATNEKLFF.

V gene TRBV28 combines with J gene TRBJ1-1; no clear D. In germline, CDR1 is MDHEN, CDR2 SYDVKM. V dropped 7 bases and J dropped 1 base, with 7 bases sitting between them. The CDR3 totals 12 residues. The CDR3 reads CASTVTNTEAFF. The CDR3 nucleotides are TGTGCCAGCACAGTAACGAACACTGAAGCTTTCTTT.

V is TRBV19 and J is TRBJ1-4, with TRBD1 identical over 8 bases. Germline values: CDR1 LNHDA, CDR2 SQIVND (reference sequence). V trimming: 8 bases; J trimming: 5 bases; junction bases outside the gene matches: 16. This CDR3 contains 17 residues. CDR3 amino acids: CASYDGAGGPLNEKLFF. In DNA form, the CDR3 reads TGTGCCAGTTACGATGGGGCAGGGGGCCCGTTGAATGAAAAACTGTTTTTT.

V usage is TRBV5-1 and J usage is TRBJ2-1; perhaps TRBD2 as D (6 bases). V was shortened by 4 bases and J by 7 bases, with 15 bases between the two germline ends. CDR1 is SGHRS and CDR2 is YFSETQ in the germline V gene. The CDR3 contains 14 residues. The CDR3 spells CASSTGGWGNEQFF. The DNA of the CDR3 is TGCGCCAGCAGCACCGGGGGTTGGGGAAATGAGCAGTTCTTC.

CDR3 coding DNA: TGTGCCAGCAGCTTAGCCACAGGGGGTTGGGTCAATCAGCCCCAGCATTTT. It translates to CASSLATGGWVNQPQHF. The gene calls are TRBV7-2 and TRBJ1-5, with TRBD1 matching 8 bases. V lost 0 bases to trimming and J lost 3 bases; unmatched junction nucleotides: 7. The CDR3 runs to 17 residues. Germline CDR1 reads SGHTA; CDR2 reads FQGNSA.

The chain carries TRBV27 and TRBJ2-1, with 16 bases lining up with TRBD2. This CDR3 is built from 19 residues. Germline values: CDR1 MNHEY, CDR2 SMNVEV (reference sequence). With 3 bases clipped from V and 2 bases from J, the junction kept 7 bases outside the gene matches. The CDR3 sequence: CASSFGTSGGVGAYNEQFF. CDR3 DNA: TGTGCCAGCAGTTTTGGGACTAGCGGGGGGGTTGGGGCCTACAATGAGCAGTTCTTC.

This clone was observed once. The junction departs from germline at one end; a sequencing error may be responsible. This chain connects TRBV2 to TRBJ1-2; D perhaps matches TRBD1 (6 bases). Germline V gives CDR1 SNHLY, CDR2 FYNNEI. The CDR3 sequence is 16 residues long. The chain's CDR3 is CASSKASDSFNYGYTF. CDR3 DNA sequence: TGTGCCAGCAGTAAAGCATCGGACAGTTTTAACTATGGCTACACCTTC.

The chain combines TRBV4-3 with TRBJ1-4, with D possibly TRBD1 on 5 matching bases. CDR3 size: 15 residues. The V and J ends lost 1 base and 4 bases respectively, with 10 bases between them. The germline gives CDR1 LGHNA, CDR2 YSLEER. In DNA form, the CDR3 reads TGCGCCAGCAGCCAAGGTCAGGGAATTAATGAAAAACTGTTTTTT. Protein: CASSQGQGINEKLFF.

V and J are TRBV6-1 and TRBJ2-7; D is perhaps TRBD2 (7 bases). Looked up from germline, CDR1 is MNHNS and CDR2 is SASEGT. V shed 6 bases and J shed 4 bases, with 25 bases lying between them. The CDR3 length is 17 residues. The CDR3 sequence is CASSEPGGRGRTYEQYF. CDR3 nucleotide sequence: TGTGCCAGCAGCGAACCGGGGGGTCGGGGGCGAACTTACGAGCAGTACTTC.